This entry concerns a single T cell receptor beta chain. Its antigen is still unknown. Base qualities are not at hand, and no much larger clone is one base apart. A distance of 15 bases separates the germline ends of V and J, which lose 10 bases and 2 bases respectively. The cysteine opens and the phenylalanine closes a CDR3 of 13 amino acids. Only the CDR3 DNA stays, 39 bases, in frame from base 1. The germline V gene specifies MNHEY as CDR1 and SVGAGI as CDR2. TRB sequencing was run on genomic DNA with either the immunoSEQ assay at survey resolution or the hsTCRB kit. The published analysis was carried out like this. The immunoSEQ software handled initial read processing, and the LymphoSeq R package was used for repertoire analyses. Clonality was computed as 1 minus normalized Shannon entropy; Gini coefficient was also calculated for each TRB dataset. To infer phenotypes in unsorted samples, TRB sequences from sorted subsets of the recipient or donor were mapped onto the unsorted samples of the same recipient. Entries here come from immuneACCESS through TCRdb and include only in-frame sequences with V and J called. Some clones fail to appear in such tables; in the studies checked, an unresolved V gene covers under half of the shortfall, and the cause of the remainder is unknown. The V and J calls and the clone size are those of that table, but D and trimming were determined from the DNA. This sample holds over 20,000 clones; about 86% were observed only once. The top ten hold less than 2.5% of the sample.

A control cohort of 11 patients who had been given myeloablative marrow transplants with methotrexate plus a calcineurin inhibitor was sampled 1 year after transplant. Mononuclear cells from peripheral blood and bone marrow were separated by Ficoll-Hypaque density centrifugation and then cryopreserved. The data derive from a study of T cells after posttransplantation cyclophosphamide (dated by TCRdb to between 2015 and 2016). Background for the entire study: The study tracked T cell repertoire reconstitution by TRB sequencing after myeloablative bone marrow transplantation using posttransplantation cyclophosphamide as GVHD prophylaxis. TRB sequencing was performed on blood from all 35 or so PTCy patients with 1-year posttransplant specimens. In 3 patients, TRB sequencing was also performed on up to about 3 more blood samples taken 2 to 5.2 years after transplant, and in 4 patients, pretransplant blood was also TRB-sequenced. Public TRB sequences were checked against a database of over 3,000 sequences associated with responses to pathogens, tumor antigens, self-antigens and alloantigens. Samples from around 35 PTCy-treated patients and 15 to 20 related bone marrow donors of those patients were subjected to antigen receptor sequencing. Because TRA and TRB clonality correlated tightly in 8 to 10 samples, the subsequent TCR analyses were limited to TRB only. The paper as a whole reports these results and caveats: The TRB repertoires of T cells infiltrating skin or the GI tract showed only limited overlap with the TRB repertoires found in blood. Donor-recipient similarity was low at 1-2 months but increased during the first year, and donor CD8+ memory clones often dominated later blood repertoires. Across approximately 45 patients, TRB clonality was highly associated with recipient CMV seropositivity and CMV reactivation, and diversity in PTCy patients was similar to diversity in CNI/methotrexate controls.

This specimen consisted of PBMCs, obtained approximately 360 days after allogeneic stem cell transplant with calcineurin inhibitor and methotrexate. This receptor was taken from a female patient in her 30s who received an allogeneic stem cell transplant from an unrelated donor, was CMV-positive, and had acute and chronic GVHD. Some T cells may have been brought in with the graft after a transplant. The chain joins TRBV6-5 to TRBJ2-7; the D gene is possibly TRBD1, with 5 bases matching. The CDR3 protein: CATRGPMAYEQYF. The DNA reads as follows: TGTGCCACTAGGGGCCCCATGGCCTACGAGCAGTACTTC.